The TCR beta chain under discussion was sequenced for a study of kidney transplant recipient with SARS-CoV-2 infection. TCRdb recomputed calls from the reads with MiXCR, one row per CDR3 protein. The sample has 250,000 or so distinct CDR3 sequences, about 30% seen once. Germline loops: CDR1 SGHTA, CDR2 FQGNSA. The length of the CDR3 is 15 residues. A word on this clonotype: Only one base separates this from a far larger clonotype, so it likely reflects a read error.

This rearrangement joins TRBV7-2 to TRBJ2-3; possibly TRBD2 for D (5 bases). Specimen: a blood sample, collected at baseline and on day 111 from a kidney transplant recipient. The source of this sequence is a male patient younger than 45 who had COVID-19 and was a kidney transplant recipient. Some of the T cells might come from the graft donor. CDR3 bases: TGTGCCAGCAGCTTAGATGCTGGAGGCACAGATATGCAGTATTTT. Translation: CASSLDAGGTDMQYF.